There are many counts of the clone carrying this TCR beta chain. Its antigen remains unidentified. Regions amplified from RNA transcripts were the TCR beta CDR3 regions. When the TCR CDR3 underwent first-round RT-PCR, the HTBI primer set was used. Each CDR3 protein gets one entry after TCRdb re-called the multiplex PCR reads with MiXCR. The sample shows about 520,000 distinct CDR3 sequences, around a quarter of them seen only once. The CDR3 is 14 amino acids. CDR1 and CDR2 from the germline V gene are SGHTA and FQGNSA. Trimming pared 6 bases from V and 2 bases from J, leaving 13 bases between. Enrolled ophthalmopathy patients presented with a Clinical Activity Score of at least 3, a NOSPECS grade of at least 4, and disease duration under 3 months. The sample belongs to a study of T cells in Graves' hyperthyroidism and ophthalmopathy. The study, taken as a whole, reports: Ophthalmopathy was told apart from stable hyperthyroidism by a 13 V-J model.

The receptor's source is a woman between 25 and 40 years old with Graves' ophthalmopathy. J is TRBJ1-2 and V is TRBV7-2; tentatively, D is TRBD1 (6 bases). The sequenced material came from blood. For the CDR3, the DNA is TGTGCCAGCAGTTCGGGACATCAAAACTATGGCTACACCTTC. Its translation is CASSSGHQNYGYTF. The full variable domain, rest sourced from reference TRBV7-2 and TRBJ1-2, is GAGVSQSPSNKVTEKGKDVELRCDPISGHTALYWYRQSLGQGLEFLIYFQGNSAPDKSGLPSDRFSAERTGGSVSTLTIQRTQQEDSAVYLCASSSGHQNYGYTFGSGTRLTVV.